The T cell receptor beta chain described here comes from a study of spatial heterogeneity in lung cancer. Study-wide findings and caveats: One measure, the expanded intratumoral alpha and beta TCR count, tracked tumor mutation counts.

Of note for this clonotype: The antigen is unknown. A library made for alpha chains picked up this beta chain off target, so its size means little.

The ends were cut back, 5 bases at V and 2 bases at J, with 18 bases in the middle. Germline-derived CDR1 and CDR2 are DFQATT and SNEGSKA (reference sequence). CDR3 length equals 15 residues. MiXCR, applied by TCRdb to the 5' RACE reads, yields one record per CDR3 protein. Among 16,000 or so distinct CDR3 sequences listed, around 6.5% were seen once. Specified time point: sample taken at primary tumor resection. This clonotype was sampled from a female donor with early-stage non-small cell lung cancer. The rearrangement uses TRBV20-1 and TRBJ1-2; D unresolved. The sample in question was lung tumor tissue, obtained at surgery. The CDR3 is CSAYVEERENYGYTF. The CDR3 DNA reads TGCAGTGCTTACGTGGAAGAAAGGGAGAACTATGGCTACACCTTC.